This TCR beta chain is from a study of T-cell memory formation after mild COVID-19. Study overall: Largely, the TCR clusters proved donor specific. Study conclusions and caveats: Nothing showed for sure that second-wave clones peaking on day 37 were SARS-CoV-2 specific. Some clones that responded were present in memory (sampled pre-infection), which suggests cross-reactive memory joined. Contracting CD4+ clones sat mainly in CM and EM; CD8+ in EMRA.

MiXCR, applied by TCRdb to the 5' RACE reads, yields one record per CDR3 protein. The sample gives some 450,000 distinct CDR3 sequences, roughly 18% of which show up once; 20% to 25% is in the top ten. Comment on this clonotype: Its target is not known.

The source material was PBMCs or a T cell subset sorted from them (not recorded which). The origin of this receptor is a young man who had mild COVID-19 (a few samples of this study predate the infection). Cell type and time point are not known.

The CDR3 coding sequence is TGTGCCAGCAGTACCCGGGATTTCTCCGGTGGTGAGCAGTTCTTC. It translates to CASSTRDFSGGEQFF. The V call is TRBV7-3, the J call TRBJ2-1, with D maybe TRBD2 (5 bases). V shed 6 bases and J shed 9 bases, with 21 bases lying between them. The V gene's germline CDR1 is SGHTA and CDR2 FQGTGA. The CDR3 length is 15 residues.